This TCR beta chain was captured in a study of CDR3 diversity in severe acne. Using its own MiXCR run on the PCR reads, TCRdb lists one record per CDR3 protein. The sample holds under 100,000 distinct CDR3 sequences, about 50% seen once. This clonotype originated in a male donor in good health, serving as a control. The sequenced material came from blood.

CDR3 loop: CATSRGGGTEAFF. In DNA form, the CDR3 reads TGTGCCACCTCCCGGGGCGGTGGTACTGAAGCTTTCTTT. The V and J genes are TRBV19 and TRBJ1-1, with D possibly TRBD1 on 5 matching bases. Per the germline V gene, CDR1 is LNHDA and CDR2 is SQIVND (reference sequence). CDR3 size: 13 residues. V dropped 10 bases and J dropped 5 bases, with 17 bases sitting between them.